This TCR beta chain appears in the sequencing data of a study of Graves' ophthalmopathy and Graves' hyperthyroidism. Broader study findings: Blood also carried most expanded thyroid clonotypes exceeding 0.001 frequency.

Beta-chain TCR CDR3 regions were amplified from RNA transcripts. The first-round RT-PCR employed HTBI primers together with the Qiagen OneStep RT-PCR kit. A multiplex PCR was then performed as the second round. Using its own MiXCR run on the multiplex PCR reads, TCRdb lists one record per CDR3 protein. The table records a few hundred thousand distinct CDR3 sequences, 15% of them present only once. Germline assignment: CDR1 DFQATT and CDR2 SNEGSKA (reference sequence). V was trimmed by 6 bases and J by 0 bases, leaving 12 bases between them. The CDR3 runs to 14 residues. This clonotype occurred once. Its target is unknown. As the CDR3 is not closed by the conserved phenylalanine or tryptophan, this likely results from a read error.

The chain employs TRBV20-1 and TRBJ1-3; D is unresolved. Sequenced material: peripheral blood. The clonotype was recovered from a woman aged 18-29 years with stable Graves' hyperthyroidism. The CDR3 loop is CSASIGSSGNTIYY. CDR3 coding DNA: TGCAGTGCGTCTATAGGAAGCTCTGGAAACACCATATATTAT.